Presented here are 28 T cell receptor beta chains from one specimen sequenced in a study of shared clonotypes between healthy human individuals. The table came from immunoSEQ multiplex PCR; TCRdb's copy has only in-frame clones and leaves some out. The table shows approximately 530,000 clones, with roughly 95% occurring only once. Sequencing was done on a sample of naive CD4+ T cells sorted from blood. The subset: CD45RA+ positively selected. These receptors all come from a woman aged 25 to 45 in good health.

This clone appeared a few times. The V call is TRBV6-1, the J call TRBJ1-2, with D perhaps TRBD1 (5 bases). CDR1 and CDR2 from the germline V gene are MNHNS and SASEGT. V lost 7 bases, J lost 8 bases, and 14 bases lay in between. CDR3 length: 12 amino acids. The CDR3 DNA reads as TGTGCCAGCACAACAGGCCCCTCCGGCTACACCTTC. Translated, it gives CASTTGPSGYTF.

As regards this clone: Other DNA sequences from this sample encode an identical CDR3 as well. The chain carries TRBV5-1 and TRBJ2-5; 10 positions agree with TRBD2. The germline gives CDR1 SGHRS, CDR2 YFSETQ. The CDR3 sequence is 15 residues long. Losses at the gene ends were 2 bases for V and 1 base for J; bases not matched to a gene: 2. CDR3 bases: TGCGCCAGCAGCTTAGCGGGAGGGGGCCAAGAGACCCAGTACTTC. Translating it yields CASSLAGGGQETQYF.

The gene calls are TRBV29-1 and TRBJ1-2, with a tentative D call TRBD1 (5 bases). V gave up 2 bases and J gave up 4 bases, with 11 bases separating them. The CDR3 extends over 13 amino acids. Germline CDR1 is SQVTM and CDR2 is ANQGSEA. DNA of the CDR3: TGCAGCGTTGAACTGACAGCTTCCTATGGCTACACCTTC. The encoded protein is CSVELTASYGYTF.

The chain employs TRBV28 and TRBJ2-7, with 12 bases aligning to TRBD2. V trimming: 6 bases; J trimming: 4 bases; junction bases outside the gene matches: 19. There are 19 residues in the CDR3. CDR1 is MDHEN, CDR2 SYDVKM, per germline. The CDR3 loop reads CASSQAGGASGRAIYEQYF. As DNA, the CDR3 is TGTGCCAGCAGCCAGGCGGGAGGGGCTAGCGGGAGGGCAATATACGAGCAGTACTTC.

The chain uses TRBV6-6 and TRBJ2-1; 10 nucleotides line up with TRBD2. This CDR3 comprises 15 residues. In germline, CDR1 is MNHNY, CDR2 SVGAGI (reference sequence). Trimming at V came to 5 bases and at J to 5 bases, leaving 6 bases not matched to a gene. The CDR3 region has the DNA TGTGCCAGCAGTCGCTCTAGCGGGAGTGACAATGAGCAGTTCTTC. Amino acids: CASSRSSGSDNEQFF.

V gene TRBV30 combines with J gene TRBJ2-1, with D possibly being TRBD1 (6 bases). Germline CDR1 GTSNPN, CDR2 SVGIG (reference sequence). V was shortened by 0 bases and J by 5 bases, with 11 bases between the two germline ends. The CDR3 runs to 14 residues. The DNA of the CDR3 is TGTGCCTGGAGTGTTCAGACAGGCGACAATGAGCAGTTCTTC. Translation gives CAWSVQTGDNEQFF.

The CDR3 spells CASSMILGYEQYF. For the CDR3, the DNA is TGTGCCAGTAGTATGATCCTTGGCTACGAGCAGTACTTC. The gene calls are TRBV19 and TRBJ2-7; no reliable D call. The CDR3 consists of 13 residues. Germline CDR1 reads LNHDA; CDR2 reads SQIVND (reference sequence). The ends were cut back, 3 bases at V and 3 bases at J, with 9 bases in the middle. The entire variable domain, with the rest obtained from reference TRBV19 and TRBJ2-7, is as follows: DGGITQSPKYLFRKEGQNVTLSCEQNLNHDAMYWYRQDPGQGLRLIYYSQIVNDFQKGDIAEGYSVSREKKESFPLTVTSAQKNPTAFYLCASSMILGYEQYFGPGTRLTVT.

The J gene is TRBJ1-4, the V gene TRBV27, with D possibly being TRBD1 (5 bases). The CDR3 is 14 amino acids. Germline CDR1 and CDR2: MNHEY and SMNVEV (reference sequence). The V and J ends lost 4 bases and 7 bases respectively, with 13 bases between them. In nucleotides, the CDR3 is TGTGCCAGCAGTTCCTCCCCAGGGTCTGAAAAACTGTTTTTT. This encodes CASSSSPGSEKLFF. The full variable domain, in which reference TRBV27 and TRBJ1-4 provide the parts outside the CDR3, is EAQVTQNPRYLITVTGKKLTVTCSQNMNHEYMSWYRQDPGLGLRQIYYSMNVEVTDKGDVPEGYKVSRKEKRNFPLILESPSPNQTSLYFCASSSSPGSEKLFFGSGTQLSVL.

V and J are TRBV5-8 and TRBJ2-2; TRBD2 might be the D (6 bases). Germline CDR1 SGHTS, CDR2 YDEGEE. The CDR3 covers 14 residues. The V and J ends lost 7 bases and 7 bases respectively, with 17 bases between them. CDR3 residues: CASLSVLGGGELFF. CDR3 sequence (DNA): TGTGCCAGCCTCTCCGTGTTGGGAGGCGGGGAGCTGTTTTTT.

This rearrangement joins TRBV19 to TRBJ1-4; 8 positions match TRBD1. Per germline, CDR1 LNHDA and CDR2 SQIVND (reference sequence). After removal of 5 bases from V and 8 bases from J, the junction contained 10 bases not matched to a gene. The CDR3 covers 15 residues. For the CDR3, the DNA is TGTGCCAGTAGTCCCGCAGGACAGGGACACGAAAAACTGTTTTTT. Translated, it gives CASSPAGQGHEKLFF.

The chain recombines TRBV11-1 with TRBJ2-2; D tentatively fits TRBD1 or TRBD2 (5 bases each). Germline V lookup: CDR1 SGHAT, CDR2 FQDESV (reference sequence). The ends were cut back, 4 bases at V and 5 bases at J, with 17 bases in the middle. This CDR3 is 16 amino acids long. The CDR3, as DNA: TGTGCCAGCAGCTCCGGGACGTTGGGGGTTACCGGGGAGCTGTTTTTT. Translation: CASSSGTLGVTGELFF.

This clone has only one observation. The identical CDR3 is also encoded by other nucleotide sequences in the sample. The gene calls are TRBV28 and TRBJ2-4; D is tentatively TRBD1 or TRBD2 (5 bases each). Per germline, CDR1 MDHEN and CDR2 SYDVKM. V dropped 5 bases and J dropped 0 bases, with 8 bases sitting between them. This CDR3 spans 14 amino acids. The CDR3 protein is CASSLGGAKNIQYF. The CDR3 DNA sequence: TGTGCCAGCAGTCTTGGGGGAGCCAAAAACATTCAGTACTTC.

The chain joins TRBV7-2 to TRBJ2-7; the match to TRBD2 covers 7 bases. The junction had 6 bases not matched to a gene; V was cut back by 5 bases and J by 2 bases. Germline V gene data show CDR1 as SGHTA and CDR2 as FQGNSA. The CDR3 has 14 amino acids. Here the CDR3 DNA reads TGTGCCAGCAGCCCCGGGACTATTACCTACGAGCAGTACTTC. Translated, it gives CASSPGTITYEQYF.

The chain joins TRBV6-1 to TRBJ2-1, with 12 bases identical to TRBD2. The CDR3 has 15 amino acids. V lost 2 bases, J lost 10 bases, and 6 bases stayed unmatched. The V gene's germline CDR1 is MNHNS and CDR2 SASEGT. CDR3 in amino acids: CASSERLAGEDEQFF. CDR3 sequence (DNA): TGTGCCAGCAGTGAAAGACTAGCGGGAGAGGACGAGCAGTTCTTC.

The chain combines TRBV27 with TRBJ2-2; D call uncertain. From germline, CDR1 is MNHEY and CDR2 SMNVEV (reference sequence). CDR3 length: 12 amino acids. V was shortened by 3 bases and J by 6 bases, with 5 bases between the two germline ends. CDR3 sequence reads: CASSFLAGELFF. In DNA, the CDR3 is TGTGCCAGCAGTTTTTTGGCCGGGGAGCTGTTTTTT.

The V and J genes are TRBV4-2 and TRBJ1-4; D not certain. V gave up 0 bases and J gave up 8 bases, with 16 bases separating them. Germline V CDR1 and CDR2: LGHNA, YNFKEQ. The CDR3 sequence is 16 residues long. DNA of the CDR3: TGTGCCAGCAGCCAAGATAGTGTAGCCGAACGGGAAAAACTGTTTTTT. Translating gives CASSQDSVAEREKLFF.

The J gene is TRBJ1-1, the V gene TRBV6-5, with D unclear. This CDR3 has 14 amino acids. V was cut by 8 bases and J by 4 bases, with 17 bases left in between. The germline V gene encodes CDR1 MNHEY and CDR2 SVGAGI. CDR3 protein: CASSPATPTTEAFF. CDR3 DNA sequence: TGTGCCAGCTCCCCGGCTACTCCAACCACTGAAGCTTTCTTT.

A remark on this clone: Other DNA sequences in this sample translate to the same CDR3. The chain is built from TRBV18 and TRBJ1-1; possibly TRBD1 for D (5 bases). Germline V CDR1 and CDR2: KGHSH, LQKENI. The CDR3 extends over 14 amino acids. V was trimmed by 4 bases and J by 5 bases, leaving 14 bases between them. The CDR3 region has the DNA TGTGCCAGCTCACAACTGGGGCAGAGAACTGAAGCTTTCTTT. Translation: CASSQLGQRTEAFF.

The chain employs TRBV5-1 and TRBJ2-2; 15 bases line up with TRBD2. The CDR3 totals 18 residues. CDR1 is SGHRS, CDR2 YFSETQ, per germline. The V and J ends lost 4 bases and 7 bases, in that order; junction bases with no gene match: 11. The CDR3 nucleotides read TGCGCCAGCAGCACAGGACTAGCGGGAGGGCCCGGTATCGGGGAGCTGTTTTTT. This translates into CASSTGLAGGPGIGELFF.

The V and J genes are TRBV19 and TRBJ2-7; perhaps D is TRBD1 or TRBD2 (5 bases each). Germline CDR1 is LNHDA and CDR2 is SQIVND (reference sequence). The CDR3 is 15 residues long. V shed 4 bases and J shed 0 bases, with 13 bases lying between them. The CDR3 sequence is CASSTGTSPSYEQYF. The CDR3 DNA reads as TGTGCCAGTAGTACCGGGACCTCCCCCTCCTACGAGCAGTACTTC.

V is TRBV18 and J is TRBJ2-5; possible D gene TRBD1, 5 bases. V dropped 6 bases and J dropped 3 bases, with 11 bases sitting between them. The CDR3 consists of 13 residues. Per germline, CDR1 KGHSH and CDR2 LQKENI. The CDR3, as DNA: TGTGCCAGCTCCTCGGGCAGGGAAGAGACCCAGTACTTC. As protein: CASSSGREETQYF.

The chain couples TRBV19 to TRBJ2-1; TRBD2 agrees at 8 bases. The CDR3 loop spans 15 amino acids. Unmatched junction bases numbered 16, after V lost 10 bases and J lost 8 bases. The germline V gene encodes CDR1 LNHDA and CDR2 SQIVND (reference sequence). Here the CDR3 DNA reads TGTGCCACGAGGGCCCCGGGAGGGCCTTACGATGAGCAGTTCTTC. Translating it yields CATRAPGGPYDEQFF.

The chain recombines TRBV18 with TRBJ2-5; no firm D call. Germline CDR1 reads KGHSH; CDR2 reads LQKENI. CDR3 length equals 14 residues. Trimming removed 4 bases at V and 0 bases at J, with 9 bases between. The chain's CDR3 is CASSLTAYQETQYF. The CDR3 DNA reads TGTGCCAGCTCACTGACGGCGTACCAAGAGACCCAGTACTTC.

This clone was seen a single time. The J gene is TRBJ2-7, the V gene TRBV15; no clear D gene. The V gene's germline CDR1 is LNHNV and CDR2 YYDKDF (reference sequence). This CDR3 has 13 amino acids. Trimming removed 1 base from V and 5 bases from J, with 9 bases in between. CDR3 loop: CATSRAVRNEQYF. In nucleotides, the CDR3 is TGTGCCACCAGCAGAGCGGTTCGAAACGAGCAGTACTTC.

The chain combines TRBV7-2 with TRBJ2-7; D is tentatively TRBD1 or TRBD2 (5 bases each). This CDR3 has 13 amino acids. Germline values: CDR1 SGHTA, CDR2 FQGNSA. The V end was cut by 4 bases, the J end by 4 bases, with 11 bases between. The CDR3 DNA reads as TGTGCCAGCAGCTCCCTGGGACCTTACGAGCAGTACTTC. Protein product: CASSSLGPYEQYF.

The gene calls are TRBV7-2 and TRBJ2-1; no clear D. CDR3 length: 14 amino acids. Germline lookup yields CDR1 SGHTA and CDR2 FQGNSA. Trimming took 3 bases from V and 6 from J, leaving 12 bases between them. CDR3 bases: TGTGCCAGCAGCTTCCCTAGTATACCCAATGAGCAGTTCTTC. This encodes CASSFPSIPNEQFF. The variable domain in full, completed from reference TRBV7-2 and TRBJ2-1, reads GAGVSQSPSNKVTEKGKDVELRCDPISGHTALYWYRQSLGQGLEFLIYFQGNSAPDKSGLPSDRFSAERTGGSVSTLTIQRTQQEDSAVYLCASSFPSIPNEQFFGPGTRLTVL.

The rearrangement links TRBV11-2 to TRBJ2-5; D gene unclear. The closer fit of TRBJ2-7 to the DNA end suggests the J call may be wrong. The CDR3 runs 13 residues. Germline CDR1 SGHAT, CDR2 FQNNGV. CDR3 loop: CASRHGFSYEQYF. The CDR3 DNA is TGTGCCAGCAGGCATGGCTTCTCCTACGAGCAGTACTTC.

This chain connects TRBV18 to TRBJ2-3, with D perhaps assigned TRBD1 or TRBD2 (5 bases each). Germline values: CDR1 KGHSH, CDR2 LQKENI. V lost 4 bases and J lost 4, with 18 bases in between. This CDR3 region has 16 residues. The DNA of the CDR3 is TGTGCCAGCTCACGACAGATAGTTGAGCGGTCAGATACGCAGTATTTT. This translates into CASSRQIVERSDTQYF. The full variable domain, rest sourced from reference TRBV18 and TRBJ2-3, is NAGVMQNPRHLVRRRGQEARLRCSPMKGHSHVYWYRQLPEEGLKFMVYLQKENIIDESGMPKERFSAEFPKEGPSILRIQQVVRGDSAAYFCASSRQIVERSDTQYFGPGTRLTVL.